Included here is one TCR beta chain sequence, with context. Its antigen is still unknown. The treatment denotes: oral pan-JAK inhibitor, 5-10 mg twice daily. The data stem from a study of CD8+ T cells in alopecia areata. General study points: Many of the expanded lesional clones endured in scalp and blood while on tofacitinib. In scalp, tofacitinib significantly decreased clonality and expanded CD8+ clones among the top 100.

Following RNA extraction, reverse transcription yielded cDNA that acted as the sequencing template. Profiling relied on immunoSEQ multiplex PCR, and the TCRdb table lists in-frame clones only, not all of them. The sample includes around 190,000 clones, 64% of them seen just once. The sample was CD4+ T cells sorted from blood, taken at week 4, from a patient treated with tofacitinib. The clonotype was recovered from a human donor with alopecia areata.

CDR3 sequence: CASSLAGTNYGYTF. In DNA form, the CDR3 reads TGTGCCAGCAGCTTAGCGGGGACAAACTATGGCTACACCTTC. The rearrangement links TRBV7-8 to TRBJ1-2; D is possibly TRBD1 (6 bases). Germline CDR1 reads SGHVS; CDR2 reads FQNEAQ. Trimming took off 0 bases at V and 2 bases at J, with 7 bases between the two ends. This CDR3 region has 14 residues. Based on the CDR3 plus reference TRBV7-8 and TRBJ1-2, the full variable domain is GAGVSQSPRYKVAKRGQDVALRCDPISGHVSLFWYQQALGQGPEFLTYFQNEAQLDKSGLPSDRFFAERPEGSVSTLKIQRTQQEDSAVYLCASSLAGTNYGYTFGSGTRLTVV.